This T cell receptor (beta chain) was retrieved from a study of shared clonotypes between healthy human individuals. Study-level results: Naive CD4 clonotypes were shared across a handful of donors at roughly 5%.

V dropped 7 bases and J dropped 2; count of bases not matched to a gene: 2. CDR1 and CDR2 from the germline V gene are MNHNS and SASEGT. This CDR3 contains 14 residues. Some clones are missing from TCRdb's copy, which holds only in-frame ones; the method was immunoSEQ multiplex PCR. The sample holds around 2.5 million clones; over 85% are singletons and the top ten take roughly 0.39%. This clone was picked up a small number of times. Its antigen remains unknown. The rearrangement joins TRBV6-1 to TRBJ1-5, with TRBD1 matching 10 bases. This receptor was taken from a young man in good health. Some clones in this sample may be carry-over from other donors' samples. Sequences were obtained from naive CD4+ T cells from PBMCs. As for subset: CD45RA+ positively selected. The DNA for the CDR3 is TGTGCCAGCATGGGACAGGGGCGCAATCAGCCCCAGCATTTT. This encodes CASMGQGRNQPQHF.